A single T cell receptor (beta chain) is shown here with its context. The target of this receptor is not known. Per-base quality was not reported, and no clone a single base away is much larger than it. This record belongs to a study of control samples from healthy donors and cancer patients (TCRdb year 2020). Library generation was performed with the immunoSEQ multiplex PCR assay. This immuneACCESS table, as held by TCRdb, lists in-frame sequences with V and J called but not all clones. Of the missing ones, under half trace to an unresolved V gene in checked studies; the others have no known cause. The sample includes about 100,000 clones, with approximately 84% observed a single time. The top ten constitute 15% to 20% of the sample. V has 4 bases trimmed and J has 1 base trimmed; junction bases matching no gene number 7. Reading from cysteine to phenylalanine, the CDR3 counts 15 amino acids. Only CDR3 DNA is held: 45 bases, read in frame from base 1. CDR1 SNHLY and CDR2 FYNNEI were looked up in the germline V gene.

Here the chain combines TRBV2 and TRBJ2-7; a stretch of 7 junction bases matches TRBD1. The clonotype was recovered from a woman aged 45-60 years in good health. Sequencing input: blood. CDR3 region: CASSGEGQPSYEQYF. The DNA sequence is TGTGCCAGCAGTGGAGAGGGACAGCCTTCCTACGAGCAGTACTTC.